The 4 T cell receptor beta chains listed next were all sequenced from one sample in a study of OX40 agonist ivuxolimab in advanced cancers. Sequenced by immunoSEQ multiplex PCR; TCRdb stores in-frame clones only, minus some. The table records about 78,000 clones, about 91% of them present only once. Sequencing used CD4+ or CD8+ T cells sorted from blood, obtained in a trial of the OX40 agonist ivuxolimab. These receptors were collected from an adult with an advanced solid tumor such as melanoma, head and neck, liver or kidney cancer.

J is TRBJ1-1 and V is TRBV18; D possibly corresponds to TRBD1 (5 bases). This CDR3 is built from 14 residues. Germline lookup yields CDR1 KGHSH and CDR2 LQKENI. V lost 3 bases and J 11 bases, leaving 19 bases between the germline ends. CDR3 amino acids: CASSPAQDPEGAFF. CDR3 bases: TGTGCCAGCTCACCCGCACAGGATCCTGAGGGCGCTTTCTTT.

The V and J genes are TRBV30 and TRBJ1-4; D is unclear. The V and J ends lost 0 bases and 7 bases respectively, with 9 bases between them. Germline values: CDR1 GTSNPN, CDR2 SVGIG (reference sequence). This CDR3 comprises 13 residues. The DNA of the CDR3 is TGTGCCTGGAGTGTACGAAACCGTGAAAAACTGTTTTTT. This codes for CAWSVRNREKLFF.

The chain has TRBV9 and TRBJ2-7, with D perhaps assigned TRBD1 or TRBD2 (6 bases each). The CDR3 has 15 amino acids. Germline V gene lookup returns CDR1 SGDLS and CDR2 YYNGEE. Between the trimmed V and J ends, which lost 0 bases and 9 bases, there was a span of 19 bases. CDR3: CASSVGMQEGGGQYF. As DNA, the CDR3 is TGTGCCAGCAGCGTAGGGATGCAGGAGGGGGGAGGGCAGTACTTC.

The chain employs TRBV5-5 and TRBJ1-1; a possible D gene is TRBD1 (6 bases). V was shortened by 3 bases and J by 0 bases, with 15 bases between the two germline ends. Germline CDR1 is SGHKS and CDR2 is YYEKEE (reference sequence). This CDR3 contains 16 residues. CDR3 DNA: TGTGCCAGCAGCTGGGCCGGGGGGGCCTTGAACACTGAAGCTTTCTTT. Translation: CASSWAGGALNTEAFF. Combining the CDR3 with reference TRBV5-5 and TRBJ1-1 gives the whole variable domain DAGVTQSPTHLIKTRGQQVTLRCSPISGHKSVSWYQQVLGQGPQFIFQYYEKEERGRGNFPDRFSARQFPNYSSELNVNALLLGDSALYLCASSWAGGALNTEAFFGQGTRLTVV.